Listed below are T cell receptor beta chains from one sample, sequenced in a study of blood T cells in healthy people across ages. TCRdb itself ran the 5' RACE reads through MiXCR, one entry per CDR3 protein. The repertoire holds approximately 900,000 distinct CDR3 sequences, with 25% to 35% as singletons. The same data also contributed to another study, on T cells of mothers and their children.

The sample consisted of blood. Receptors were obtained from a woman in her forties in good health. CDR3s include the opening cysteine and the closing phenylalanine or tryptophan. A D gene is named only where the DNA matches it firmly. Size is omitted from some rows. Given values are once, few, many or a class for expanded clones.

clone size: .; J gene: TRBJ2-3; V gene: TRBV7-3; D gene: TRBD2; CDR3 DNA: TGTGCCAGCAGCTTAAAAGTGGGGGGGATAGATACGCAGTATTTT; CDR3 protein: CASSLKVGGIDTQYF
clone size: .; J gene: TRBJ2-5; V gene: TRBV4-3; D gene: .; CDR3 DNA: TGCGTCAGCAGCCTGAGCGGGTCCGGGGAGACCCAGTACTTC; CDR3 protein: CVSSLSGSGETQYF
clone size: .; J gene: TRBJ2-2; V gene: TRBV29-1; D gene: .; CDR3 DNA: TGCAGCGTTGGGGCAGCGAACACCGGGGAGCTGTTTTTT; CDR3 protein: CSVGAANTGELFF
clone size: .; J gene: TRBJ1-1; V gene: TRBV21-1; D gene: .; CDR3 DNA: TGTGCCAGCAGCAAAGGTGACAGGCGTACCACTGAAGCTTTCTTT; CDR3 protein: CASSKGDRRTTEAFF
clone size: once; J gene: TRBJ2-6; V gene: TRBV9; D gene: TRBD2; CDR3 DNA: TGTGCCAGCAGCGTAGCGGGCGGGGGGGCCACTGGGGCCAACGTCCTGACTTTC; CDR3 protein: CASSVAGGGATGANVLTF
clone size: .; J gene: TRBJ2-3; V gene: TRBV20-1; D gene: .; CDR3 DNA: TGCAGTCGCCCCGACCGGGGGAGCACAGATACGCAGTATTTT; CDR3 protein: CSRPDRGSTDTQYF
clone size: few; J gene: TRBJ2-1; V gene: TRBV12-5; D gene: TRBD1; CDR3 DNA: TGTGCTAGTGCCCCAGGGACAGGGGGCGTCGATGAGCAGTTCTTC; CDR3 protein: CASAPGTGGVDEQFF
clone size: .; J gene: TRBJ2-1; V gene: TRBV20-1; D gene: .; CDR3 DNA: TGCAGTGCTAGCGTTCCCGGCTCCTACAGTGAGCAGTTCTTC; CDR3 protein: CSASVPGSYSEQFF
clone size: few; J gene: TRBJ1-5; V gene: TRBV28; D gene: TRBD1; CDR3 DNA: TGTGCCAGCAGTCCGGACAGGTATAGCAATCAGCCCCAGCATTTT; CDR3 protein: CASSPDRYSNQPQHF
clone size: many; J gene: TRBJ2-7; V gene: TRBV12-3/TRBV12-4; D gene: TRBD2; CDR3 DNA: TGTGCCAGCAGATTGGGACTAGGGTCTTACGAGCAGTACTTC; CDR3 protein: CASRLGLGSYEQYF
clone size: many; J gene: TRBJ2-3; V gene: TRBV24-1; D gene: TRBD2; CDR3 DNA: TGTGCCACCAGTGACGAAAGCGGGGGCGCAGATACGCAGTATTTT; CDR3 protein: CATSDESGGADTQYF
clone size: .; J gene: TRBJ1-4; V gene: TRBV2; D gene: .; CDR3 DNA: TGTGCCAGCAGTGAAGCGTTGCAGGGTGAAAAACTGTTTTTT; CDR3 protein: CASSEALQGEKLFF
clone size: few; J gene: TRBJ1-1; V gene: TRBV6-1; D gene: .; CDR3 DNA: TGTGCCAGCAGTGAAGGGGGCTTGAACACTGAAGCTTTCTTT; CDR3 protein: CASSEGGLNTEAFF
clone size: many; J gene: TRBJ2-5; V gene: TRBV20-1; D gene: .; CDR3 DNA: TGCAGTGCTAGAGATTCGGCGGGGAAAGGGACCCAGTACTTC; CDR3 protein: CSARDSAGKGTQYF
clone size: .; J gene: TRBJ2-3; V gene: TRBV30; D gene: .; CDR3 DNA: TGTGCCTGGAGTCCGAACACAGATACGCAGTATTTT; CDR3 protein: CAWSPNTDTQYF
clone size: once; J gene: TRBJ2-1; V gene: TRBV20-1; D gene: .; CDR3 DNA: TGCAGTGCTAGAGACCGGTTGGGCCCCTACAATGAGCAGTTCTTC; CDR3 protein: CSARDRLGPYNEQFF
clone size: few; J gene: TRBJ2-1; V gene: TRBV7-9; D gene: .; CDR3 DNA: TGTGCCAGCAGCCCACCGGGGGGACAGGTGGCTTACAATGAGCAGTTCTTC; CDR3 protein: CASSPPGGQVAYNEQFF
clone size: many; J gene: TRBJ2-5; V gene: TRBV20-1; D gene: .; CDR3 DNA: TGCAGTGCACCGTCCCCGGGACGTAGCGATGGGACCCAGTACTTC; CDR3 protein: CSAPSPGRSDGTQYF